What follows are 8 T cell receptor beta chains derived from one specimen sequenced in a study of OX40 agonist ivuxolimab in advanced cancers. The data were produced by immunoSEQ multiplex PCR, yet TCRdb's version contains in-frame clones alone and is incomplete. This sample has approximately 24,000 clones, with more than 65% found just once. Material: CD4+ or CD8+ T cells sorted from blood, obtained in a trial of the OX40 agonist ivuxolimab. All receptors come from an adult with an advanced solid tumor such as melanoma, head and neck, liver or kidney cancer.

The chain carries TRBV5-8 and TRBJ2-7; D gene uncertain. This CDR3 is 15 amino acids long. V shed 0 bases and J shed 3 bases, with 13 bases lying between them. Looked up from germline, CDR1 is SGHTS and CDR2 is YDEGEE. The CDR3 reads CASSLADTVYYEQYF. CDR3 DNA sequence: TGTGCCAGCAGCTTGGCCGATACAGTTTACTACGAGCAGTACTTC.

The chain carries TRBV5-6 and TRBJ1-5, with D unresolved. The CDR3 consists of 13 residues. Between the trimmed V and J ends, which lost 3 bases and 4 bases, there was a span of 8 bases. Germline values: CDR1 SGHDT, CDR2 YYEEEE. CDR3 protein: CASSSGLNQPQHF. CDR3 nucleotide sequence: TGTGCCAGCAGCTCGGGTCTAAATCAGCCCCAGCATTTT.

J is TRBJ2-1 and V is TRBV5-8; 11 bases map to TRBD2. With V trimmed by 2 bases and J by 7 bases, 5 bases remained unmatched. The CDR3 is 15 residues long. Germline CDR1 and CDR2: SGHTS and YDEGEE. CDR3 nucleotide sequence: TGTGCCAGCAGCTTTTGGGCTAGCGGGGGGAATGAGCAGTTCTTC. The encoded protein is CASSFWASGGNEQFF. Based on the CDR3 plus reference TRBV5-8 and TRBJ2-1, the full variable domain is EAGVTQSPTHLIKTRGQQATLRCSPISGHTSVYWYQQALGLGLQFLLWYDEGEERNRGNFPPRFSGRQFPNYSSELNVNALELEDSALYLCASSFWASGGNEQFFGPGTRLTVL.

This chain links TRBV6-5 with TRBJ2-3; a possible D gene is TRBD1 (6 bases). V was clipped by 2 bases and J by 2 bases, with 8 bases between them. From germline, CDR1 is MNHEY and CDR2 SVGAGI. The CDR3 has 14 residues. The CDR3 reads CASSYAGVTDTQYF. Here the CDR3 DNA reads TGTGCCAGCAGTTACGCAGGGGTCACAGATACGCAGTATTTT.

The V gene is TRBV6-5, the J gene TRBJ2-5; 7 positions match TRBD2. Germline CDR1 and CDR2: MNHEY and SVGAGI. This CDR3 is 14 amino acids long. Trimming removed 6 bases from V and 4 bases from J; junction bases left unmatched: 8. In DNA, the CDR3 is TGTGCCAGCAGCCACGACACGGGAGGAGAGACCCAGTACTTC. Residues: CASSHDTGGETQYF.

The chain is built from TRBV30 and TRBJ2-6; D not resolved. Between the trimmed V and J ends, which lost 8 bases and 4 bases, there was a span of 6 bases. CDR1 is GTSNPN, CDR2 SVGIG, per germline (reference sequence). The CDR3 sequence is 11 residues long. The CDR3 sequence is CAGPGANVLTF. The CDR3 DNA sequence: TGTGCCGGCCCGGGGGCCAACGTCCTGACTTTC.

The chain joins TRBV10-1 to TRBJ1-2, with D possibly TRBD1 on 5 matching bases. This CDR3 has 15 residues. Trimming cost V 6 bases and J 5 bases, with 19 bases left between them. Per germline, CDR1 WNHNN and CDR2 SYGVQD (reference sequence). The CDR3 here is CASRPPRQTLYGYTF. The CDR3 nucleotides read TGCGCCAGCAGGCCGCCTAGACAGACGTTGTATGGCTACACCTTC.

This clone has a handful of counts. This chain links TRBV5-3 with TRBJ2-5, with 8 nucleotides matching TRBD2. TRBV5-3 is an open reading frame whose function is uncertain. This CDR3 comprises 14 residues. The trim removed 5 bases at V and 5 bases at J, leaving 8 bases unmatched. The CDR3 spells CARRHGLAPETQYF. In DNA form, the CDR3 reads TGTGCCAGAAGACACGGACTAGCTCCCGAGACCCAGTACTTC.